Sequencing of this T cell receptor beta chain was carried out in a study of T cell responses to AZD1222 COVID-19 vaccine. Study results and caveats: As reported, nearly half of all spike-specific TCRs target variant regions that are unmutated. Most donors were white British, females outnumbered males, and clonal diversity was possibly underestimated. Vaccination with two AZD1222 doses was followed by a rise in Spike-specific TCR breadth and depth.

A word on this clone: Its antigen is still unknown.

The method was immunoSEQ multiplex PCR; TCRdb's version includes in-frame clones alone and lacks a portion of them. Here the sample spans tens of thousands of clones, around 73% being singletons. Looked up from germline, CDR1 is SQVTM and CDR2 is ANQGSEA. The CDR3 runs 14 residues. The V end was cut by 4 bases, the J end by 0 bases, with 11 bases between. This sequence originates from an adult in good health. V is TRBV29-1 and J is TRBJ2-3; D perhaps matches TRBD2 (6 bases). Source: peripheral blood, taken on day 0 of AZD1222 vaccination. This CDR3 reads CSVGGGTSTDTQYF. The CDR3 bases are TGCAGCGTTGGCGGCGGGACTAGCACAGATACGCAGTATTTT.